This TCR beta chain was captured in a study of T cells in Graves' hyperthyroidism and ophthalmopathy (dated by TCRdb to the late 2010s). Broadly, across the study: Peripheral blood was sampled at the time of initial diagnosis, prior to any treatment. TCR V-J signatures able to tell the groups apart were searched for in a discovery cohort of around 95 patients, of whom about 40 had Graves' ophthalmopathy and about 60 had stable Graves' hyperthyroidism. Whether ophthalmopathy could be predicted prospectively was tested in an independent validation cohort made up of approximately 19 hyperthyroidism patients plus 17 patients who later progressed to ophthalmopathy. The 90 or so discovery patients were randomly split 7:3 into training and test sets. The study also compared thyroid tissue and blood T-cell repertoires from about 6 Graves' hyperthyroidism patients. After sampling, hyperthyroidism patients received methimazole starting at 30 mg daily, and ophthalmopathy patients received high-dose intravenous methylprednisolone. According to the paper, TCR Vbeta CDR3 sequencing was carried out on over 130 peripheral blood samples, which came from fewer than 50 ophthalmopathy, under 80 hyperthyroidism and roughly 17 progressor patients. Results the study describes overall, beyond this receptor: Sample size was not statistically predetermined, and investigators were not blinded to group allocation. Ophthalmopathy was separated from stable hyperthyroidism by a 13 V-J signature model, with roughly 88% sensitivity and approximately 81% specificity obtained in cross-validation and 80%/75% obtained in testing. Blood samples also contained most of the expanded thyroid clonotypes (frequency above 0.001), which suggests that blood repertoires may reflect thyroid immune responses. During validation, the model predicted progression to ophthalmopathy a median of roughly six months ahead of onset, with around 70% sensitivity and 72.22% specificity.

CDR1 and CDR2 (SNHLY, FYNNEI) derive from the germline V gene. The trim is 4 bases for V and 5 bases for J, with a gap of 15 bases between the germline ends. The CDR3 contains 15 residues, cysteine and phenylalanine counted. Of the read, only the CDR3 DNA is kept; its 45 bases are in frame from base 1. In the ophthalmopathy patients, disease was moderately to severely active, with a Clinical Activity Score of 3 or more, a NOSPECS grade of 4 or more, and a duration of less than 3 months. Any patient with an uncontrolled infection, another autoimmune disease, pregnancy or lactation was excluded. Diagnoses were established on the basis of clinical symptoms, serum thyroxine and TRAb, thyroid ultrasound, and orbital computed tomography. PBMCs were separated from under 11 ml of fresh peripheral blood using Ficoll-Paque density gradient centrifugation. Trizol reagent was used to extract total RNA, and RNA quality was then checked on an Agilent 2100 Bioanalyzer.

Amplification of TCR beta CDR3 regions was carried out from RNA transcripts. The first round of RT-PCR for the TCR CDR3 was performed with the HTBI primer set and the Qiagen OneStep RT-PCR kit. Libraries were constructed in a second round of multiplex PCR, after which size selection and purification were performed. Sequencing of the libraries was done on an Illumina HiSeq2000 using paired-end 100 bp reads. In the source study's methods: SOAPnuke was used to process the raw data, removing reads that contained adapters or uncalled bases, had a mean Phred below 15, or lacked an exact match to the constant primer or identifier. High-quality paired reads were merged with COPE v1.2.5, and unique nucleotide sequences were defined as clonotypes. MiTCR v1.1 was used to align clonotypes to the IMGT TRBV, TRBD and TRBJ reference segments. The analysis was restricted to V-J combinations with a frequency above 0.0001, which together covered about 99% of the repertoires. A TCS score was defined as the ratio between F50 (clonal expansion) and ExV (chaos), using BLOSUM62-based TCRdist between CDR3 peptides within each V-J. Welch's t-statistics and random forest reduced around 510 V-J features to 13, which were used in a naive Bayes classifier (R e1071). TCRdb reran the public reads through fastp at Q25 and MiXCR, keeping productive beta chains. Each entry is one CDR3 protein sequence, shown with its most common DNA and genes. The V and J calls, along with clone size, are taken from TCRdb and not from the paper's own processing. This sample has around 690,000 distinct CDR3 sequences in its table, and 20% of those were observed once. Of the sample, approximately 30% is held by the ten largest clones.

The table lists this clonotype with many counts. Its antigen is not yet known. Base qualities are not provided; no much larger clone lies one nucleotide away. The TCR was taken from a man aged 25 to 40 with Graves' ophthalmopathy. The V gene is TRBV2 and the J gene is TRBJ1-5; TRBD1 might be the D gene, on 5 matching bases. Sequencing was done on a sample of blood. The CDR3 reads CASSGGAGIDQPQHF. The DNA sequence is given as TGTGCCAGCAGTGGTGGAGCAGGGATAGATCAGCCCCAGCATTTT.